Listed below are T cell receptor beta chains from one sample, sequenced in a study of blood T cells in healthy people across ages. In TCRdb, the 5' RACE reads were re-called with MiXCR into one record per CDR3 protein. In the table there are around 600,000 distinct CDR3 sequences, 40% to 55% of which are singletons. Sequenced sample: blood. The origin of the receptors is an elderly man in good health. The CDR3 runs from the conserved cysteine through the conserved F or W. The order of the fields is V gene, J gene, clone size, D gene, CDR3 DNA, CDR3 protein. D genes are given only for firm matches. Part of the rows lack a size; the others show once, few, many or a class for expanded clones.

>TRBV7-3|TRBJ2-5|NA|TRBD2
TGTGCCAGCAGCAGGGACTTCGGGGGGGAGACCCAGTACTTC
CASSRDFGGETQYF
>TRBV6-5|TRBJ2-7|NA|TRBD1
TGTGCCAGCAGTTGCTCCCCAGGGGGCAACTACGAGCAGTACTTC
CASSCSPGGNYEQYF
>TRBV14|TRBJ2-3|NA|NA
TGTGCCAGCAGCCAAGGGGTCCTGAGCACAGATACGCAGTATTTT
CASSQGVLSTDTQYF
>TRBV11-2|TRBJ1-4|once|NA
TGTGCCAGCAGCTTAAGCTTCAGGGCCAGCCTTAATGAAAAACTGTTTTTT
CASSLSFRASLNEKLFF
>TRBV7-2|TRBJ2-3|few|TRBD2
TGTGCCACCGCTACGGGGGGGGCGGCAGATACGCAGTATTTT
CATATGGAADTQYF
>TRBV7-2|TRBJ2-7|many|NA
TGTGCCAGCAGCTCTCTAGGAGCCTACGAGCAGTACTTC
CASSSLGAYEQYF
>TRBV5-5|TRBJ2-3|NA|TRBD2
TGTGCCAGCAGCATTAGCGGGACTAGCACAGATACGCAGTATTTT
CASSISGTSTDTQYF
>TRBV4-3|TRBJ1-5|few|NA
TGCGCCAGCAGCCAATCTAGGACAGAACCCCATCAGCCCCAGCATTTT
CASSQSRTEPHQPQHF
>TRBV7-2|TRBJ2-1|NA|NA
TGTGCCAGCAGCTTATTTAGCGGCCCTCAGATTGAGCAGTTCTTC
CASSLFSGPQIEQFF
>TRBV7-2|TRBJ2-1|NA|TRBD2
TGTGCCAGCAGCTTGAGACGGACTAGCGGGGGGGGAAATGAGCAGTTCTTC
CASSLRRTSGGGNEQFF
>TRBV29-1|TRBJ2-1|few|NA
TGCAGCGTTCCTTCGTGGGGTGGTGAGCAGTTCTTC
CSVPSWGGEQFF
>TRBV2|TRBJ1-6|once|NA
TGTGCCAGCAGTGCCCAGCGTGAGAATTCACCCCTCCACTTT
CASSAQRENSPLHF
>TRBV20-1|TRBJ2-3|NA|NA
TGCAGTGCTAGAGAACTCAGGGAAAGTCCCAGAAGCACAGATACGCAGTATTTT
CSARELRESPRSTDTQYF
>TRBV2|TRBJ2-1|NA|TRBD2
TGTGCCAGCAGTACTCGGCTTTCGGGACTAGGGGTGAGTGAGCAGTTCTTC
CASSTRLSGLGVSEQFF
>TRBV10-3|TRBJ2-7|NA|TRBD2
TGTGCCATCGCTGGGGGACTAGCGAACTACGAGCAGTACTTC
CAIAGGLANYEQYF
>TRBV4-3|TRBJ2-1|many|NA
TGCGCCAGCAGCCAAGGAGCTCCGGGGGCCCGAGGCAATGAGCAGTTCTTC
CASSQGAPGARGNEQFF
>TRBV12-3/TRBV12-4|TRBJ2-5|NA|NA
TGTGCCAGCAGTTTTTTAGGGAGCGGGGAGACCCAGTACTTC
CASSFLGSGETQYF
>TRBV19|TRBJ2-7|NA|TRBD2
TGTGCCAGTAGTGGGACTAGCGGGGTTCGGTACGAGCAGTACTTC
CASSGTSGVRYEQYF
>TRBV20-1|TRBJ2-7|NA|TRBD1
TGCAGTGCTAAAGAGGGGGCGTCCACCTACGAGCAGTACTTC
CSAKEGASTYEQYF
>TRBV18|TRBJ1-6|NA|NA
TGTGCCAGCCGGACCAACCGGGACCTCGAGTCCCTCCACTTT
CASRTNRDLESLHF
>TRBV28|TRBJ1-1|NA|NA
TGTGCCAGCAAATCTAGTTTGAACACTGAAGCTTTCTTT
CASKSSLNTEAFF
>TRBV6-2/TRBV6-3|TRBJ2-5|NA|TRBD1
TGTGCCAGCAGTACGTTCCGGGACAGGGGGCGAGAGACCCAGTACTTC
CASSTFRDRGRETQYF
>TRBV9|TRBJ2-5|few|TRBD1
TGTGCCAGCAGCGCCCGCGGACAGGGAGGAGGAGAGACCCAGTACTTC
CASSARGQGGGETQYF
>TRBV15|TRBJ2-5|few|TRBD2
TGTGCCACCAGCAGAGACGTTGAACTAGCGGGAGAGACCCAGTACTTC
CATSRDVELAGETQYF
>TRBV7-3|TRBJ2-3|few|NA
TGTGCCAGCAGCCTAGGGCTAGGCTACACAGATACGCAGTATTTT
CASSLGLGYTDTQYF
>TRBV7-8|TRBJ2-3|once|TRBD2
TGTGCCAGCAGCCCGACTAGCGGGGGGGGTTTCACAGATACGCAGTATTTT
CASSPTSGGGFTDTQYF
>TRBV20-1|TRBJ2-1|few|TRBD1
TGCAGTGCTAGACAGGGGGCGATACAGGATGAGCAGTTCTTC
CSARQGAIQDEQFF
>TRBV7-2|TRBJ1-2|NA|NA
TGTGCCAGCAGCCGGGACGGCTATGGCTACACCTTC
CASSRDGYGYTF
>TRBV7-8|TRBJ2-7|NA|TRBD2
TGTGCCAGCAGCGGACTAGCGGGGTCTTCCTACGAGCAGTACTTC
CASSGLAGSSYEQYF
>TRBV25-1|TRBJ2-5|few|NA
TGTGCCAGCAGTGACTTTACGGAGCTCCAAGAGACCCAGTACTTC
CASSDFTELQETQYF
>TRBV24-1|TRBJ2-7|NA|NA
TGTGCCACCAGTGACACCGGGACCGCGAGCTCCTACGAGCAGTACTTC
CATSDTGTASSYEQYF
>TRBV20-1|TRBJ2-2|NA|NA
TGCACCACCGGAGCGAACACCGGGGAGCTGTTTTTT
CTTGANTGELFF
>TRBV10-2|TRBJ2-7|NA|TRBD1
TGCGCCAGCAAGCACGGGACAGGGGGAACCTACGAGCAGTACTTC
CASKHGTGGTYEQYF